Included here is one T cell receptor (beta chain) sequence, with context. This clone has only one observation. It has no known antigen specificity. No qualities accompany the bases; no much larger clone lies one base away. Genomic DNA was isolated from the sorted cells so that the TCRbeta CDR3 region could be sequenced. TCRbeta CDR3 regions were sequenced using the immunoSEQ Assay. In TCRdb, the immuneACCESS table is reduced to in-frame sequences with V and J assigned. These tables do not hold every clone; where another copy was compared, an unresolved V gene accounts for under half, and the others remain unexplained. The sample table contains about 84,000 clones; only one count was recorded for around nine tenths of them. The top ten hold roughly 0.4% of the sample. Patients with autoimmune disease history or receiving systemic immunosuppression were excluded from the trial. Peripheral blood for TCR sequencing was collected from all dose cohorts at baseline, on cycle 4 day 1, and on cycle 7 day 1. Samples came from an open-label, multicenter, first-in-human phase I dose-escalation trial of ivuxolimab. Adults with locally advanced or metastatic head and neck squamous cell, hepatocellular, melanoma or renal cell carcinoma were enrolled in the trial. Before TCR sequencing, CD4+ and CD8+ T cells were separately sorted from peripheral blood.

The sample is drawn from a study of OX40 agonist ivuxolimab in advanced cancers. As for the study more broadly: Ivuxolimab, which targeted the costimulatory receptor OX40 (CD134), was an agonistic, fully human IgG2 monoclonal antibody. Intravenous ivuxolimab was administered to patients every 2 weeks at six dose levels: 0.01, 0.1, 0.3, 1.5, 3 and 10 mg/kg. Of the 50 to 55 dose-escalation patients, hepatocellular carcinoma was present in around 19, melanoma in around 15, renal cell carcinoma in 9 and head and neck cancer in 9. The dose-escalation cohort was about 86% male with a mean age of approximately 59 years, ranging from 23 to 79. Prior anti-PD-1, anti-PD-L1 or anti-CTLA-4 therapy was permitted, and 40% of dose-escalation patients had received checkpoint inhibitors. Partial responses occurred in three dose-escalation patients, of whom one had hepatocellular carcinoma and two had cutaneous melanoma. The point of sequencing TCRbeta in the periphery was to test whether ivuxolimab changed TCR sequence diversity and drove clonal T-cell expansion. The monotherapy dose-escalation portion (N of about 49 patients) of the phase I ivuxolimab trial is reported in the paper.

Study-level results and caveats: After ivuxolimab, CD8+ T cells had more expanded clones than CD4+ T cells on average. Which antigens the clonally expanded peripheral T cells were specific for was not determined. At doses of 0.1 to 3.0 mg/kg, clonal expansion of both CD4+ and CD8+ T cells in blood was seen between baseline and week 6. Low levels of normalized T-cell clonal expansion were also shown by some nonresponding patients. In the 0.1-3.0 mg/kg groups, partial responders had among the lowest normalized peripheral clonal expansion, particularly in CD8+ T cells.

This clonotype was sampled from an adult with an advanced solid tumor such as melanoma, head and neck, liver or kidney cancer. Sequenced here: CD4+ or CD8+ T cells sorted from blood, sampled in a trial of the OX40 agonist ivuxolimab.

The CDR3 has the sequence CATSREGVRGAYEQYF. At the DNA level, the sequence is TGTGCCACCAGCAGAGAGGGGGTAAGGGGAGCCTACGAGCAGTACTTC. The chain was built from TRBV15 and TRBJ2-7; the D call is tentative, TRBD1 or TRBD2, as each matches 5 bases. Based on the germline V gene (reference sequence), the CDR1 and CDR2 sequences are LNHNV and YYDKDF. Including the terminal cysteine and phenylalanine, the CDR3 comprises 16 residues. The retained sequence is limited to the CDR3, 48 bases, with the frame set at the first base. V lost 0 bases and J lost 2 bases; the stretch between them is 14 bases long.